The present T cell receptor (beta chain) was sequenced within a study of blood T cell repertoires in COVID-19. Study information: Sources were T cells, B-cell-depleted T cells, or PBMCs; the material itself was cDNA or gDNA.

The table came from immunoSEQ multiplex PCR; TCRdb's copy has only in-frame clones and leaves some out. The data show around 70,000 clones, approximately 89% seen once. There are 13 residues in the CDR3. V lost 3 bases to trimming and J lost 4 bases, with 8 bases between them. Sequenced: peripheral blood. This receptor was taken from a man between 45 and 60 years old with COVID-19, enrolled during active disease. V gene TRBV23-1 combines with J gene TRBJ2-3; D possibly corresponds to TRBD2 (5 bases). TRBV23-1 is an ORF, and what it does is uncertain. CDR3 nucleotides: TGCGCCAGCAGTCAGACGGGGTCAGATACGCAGTATTTT. This gives the protein CASSQTGSDTQYF.